This T cell receptor (beta chain) was identified in a study of T cell changes during pregnancy in multiple sclerosis. This clone is judged medium-sized. TCRdb's copy holds only in-frame clones and misses some; the assay was immunoSEQ multiplex PCR. The sample consists of 40,000 to 50,000 clones, about 94% of them appearing once. The CDR3 is 15 residues long. Germline assignment: CDR1 SEHNR and CDR2 FQNEAQ (reference sequence). Between the trimmed V and J ends, which lost 8 bases and 1 base, there was a span of 16 bases. J is TRBJ2-3 and V is TRBV7-9; D perhaps matches TRBD2 (6 bases). The sequencing here drew on CD8+ T cells from peripheral blood mononuclear cells, taken in the first trimester of pregnancy. The clonotype originates from a female donor with multiple sclerosis, enrolled in a pregnancy study. The CDR3 sequence is CASVPSGDGTDTQYF. Written as DNA, the CDR3 is TGTGCCAGCGTACCCTCGGGAGACGGCACAGATACGCAGTATTTT.